This TCR beta chain was documented in a study of shared T cell receptors in the human thymus. Only in-frame clones appear in the TCRdb table, and some are missing; sequencing was by immunoSEQ multiplex PCR. The sample consists of 700,000 to 750,000 clones, roughly 85% of them appearing once. V lost 6 bases and J lost 5, with 14 bases in between. Germline CDR1 and CDR2: MDHEN and SYDVKM. There are 14 residues in the CDR3. The data also belong to a second study, concerning human thymus T cells. Per that paper: Resections removed during corrective heart surgery provided the thymus tissue used.

This chain joins TRBV28 and TRBJ2-1; D possibly corresponds to TRBD2 (5 bases). The sequencing input was thymocytes. This clonotype was sampled from a girl in the first two years of life with a congenital heart defect. The CDR3: CASSQSGYHNEQFF. CDR3 coding DNA: TGTGCCAGCAGCCAAAGCGGCTACCACAATGAGCAGTTCTTC. Looking up the rest from reference TRBV28 and TRBJ2-1 gives the full variable domain: DVKVTQSSRYLVKRTGEKVFLECVQDMDHENMFWYRQDPGLGLRLIYFSYDVKMKEKGDIPEGYSVSREKKERFSLILESASTNQTSMYLCASSQSGYHNEQFFGPGTRLTVL.